This TCR beta chain was captured by sequencing in a study of control samples from healthy donors and cancer patients (dated by TCRdb to the early 2020s). Libraries came from the immunoSEQ multiplex PCR assay. TCRdb retrieved this table from immuneACCESS and kept in-frame rearrangements only. Not all clones are present; in checked studies, unresolved V genes account for under half, and no reason is known for the remainder. The sample table holds 100,000 to 150,000 clones, of which almost 95% were seen once. Approximately 0.58% of the sample is taken by the ten largest. The germline V gene (reference sequence) specifies LGHDT as CDR1 and YNNKEL as CDR2. The V end gives up 3 bases and the J end 5 bases, leaving 8 bases in the junction not matched to a gene. From its cysteine to its phenylalanine, the CDR3 spans 15 amino acids. Only the CDR3 portion is preserved as DNA: 45 bases, with reading frame beginning at the first base.

Regarding this clone: Its antigen is unknown. No base quality values were provided; no much bigger clone lies one nucleotide off.

The TCR comes from a man at least 80 years old with head and neck cancer. The V gene is TRBV3-1 (or the pseudogene TRBV3-2) and the J gene is TRBJ2-3; 7 central nucleotides agree with TRBD2. Material for sequencing was PBMCs. The CDR3 region has the sequence CASSHLPGRGDTQYF. Here is the DNA: TGTGCCAGCAGCCACCTTCCGGGGAGGGGAGATACGCAGTATTTT.